This entry lists 21 T cell receptor beta chains sequenced from one sample in a study of cytomegalovirus exposure and HLA in healthy donors. PCR employed 60 Vbeta and 13 Jbeta primers. Sequencing used immunoSEQ multiplex PCR; TCRdb keeps in-frame clones, though not all of them. The sample yields around 150,000 clones, 73% seen once. Sequences were obtained from PBMCs. These receptors all come from a human donor in good health.

V usage is TRBV27 and J usage is TRBJ2-7; TRBD1 aligns across 9 bases. The CDR3 is made up of 14 amino acids. J lost 5 bases, V lost 6 bases, and 8 bases had no gene match. Germline V gives CDR1 MNHEY, CDR2 SMNVEV (reference sequence). Written as DNA, the CDR3 is TGTGCCAGCAGACCCGGGACAGGGCCACACGAGCAGTACTTC. As protein: CASRPGTGPHEQYF.

The chain links TRBV5-4 to TRBJ2-5; 7 nucleotides align to TRBD2. Per the germline V gene, CDR1 is SGHNT and CDR2 is YYREEE (reference sequence). V shed 0 bases, J shed 0 bases, and the junction held 2 bases outside the gene matches. The CDR3 extends over 15 amino acids. The CDR3 reads CASSLGRGYQETQYF. The DNA for the CDR3 is TGTGCCAGCAGCTTGGGGCGGGGGTACCAAGAGACCCAGTACTTC.

V gene TRBV29-1 combines with J gene TRBJ2-3, with D possibly matching TRBD1 (5 bases). Germline assignment: CDR1 SQVTM and CDR2 ANQGSEA. V was clipped by 1 base and J by 3 bases, with 17 bases between them. The CDR3 has 16 amino acids. The CDR3: CSVEGVLAGPTDTQYF. The CDR3 DNA follows: TGCAGCGTTGAAGGGGTTTTGGCAGGGCCGACAGATACGCAGTATTTT.

For the CDR3, the DNA is TGTGCCAGCAGCTTAGCGTGGGCAGGCAGCTCTGGAAACACCATATATTTT. This gives the protein CASSLAWAGSSGNTIYF. The V call is TRBV7-9, the J call TRBJ1-3; D uncertain. Trimming left V 0 bases short and J 0 bases short, with 12 bases between. The CDR3 contains 17 residues. Germline values: CDR1 SEHNR, CDR2 FQNEAQ (reference sequence).

The chain has TRBV7-3 and TRBJ1-5; TRBD1 aligns across 12 bases. Germline V CDR1 and CDR2: SGHTA, FQGTGA. The CDR3 loop spans 19 amino acids. J lost 0 bases, V lost 5 bases, and 11 bases had no gene match. The CDR3 here is CASSPPGTGGGDSNQPQHF. CDR3 DNA: TGTGCCAGCAGCCCCCCAGGGACAGGGGGCGGTGATAGCAATCAGCCCCAGCATTTT.

The rearrangement uses TRBV7-3 and TRBJ2-3; 16 bases fit TRBD2. The CDR3 has 16 amino acids. Trimming at V came to 4 bases and at J to 4 bases, leaving 2 bases not matched to a gene. Germline V gene lookup returns CDR1 SGHTA and CDR2 FQGTGA. Written as DNA, the CDR3 is TGTGCCAGCAGCTCGGGACTAGCGGGAGGGTCAGATACGCAGTATTTT. Encoded protein: CASSSGLAGGSDTQYF.

The chain is built from TRBV7-6 and TRBJ1-1; D remains unclear. Trimming left V 2 bases short and J 4 bases short, with 11 bases between. CDR3 length: 14 residues. The germline V gene has CDR1 SGHVS and CDR2 FNYEAQ. CDR3 sequence (DNA): TGTGCCAGCAGCTTATCAGAGCGGGGCACTGAAGCTTTCTTT. This sequence encodes CASSLSERGTEAFF.

The chain uses TRBV29-1 and TRBJ2-1; 15 nucleotides line up with TRBD2. The J segment lost 4 bases and the V segment lost 7 bases, leaving 5 bases of the junction unmatched. The CDR3 length is 15 residues. Germline-derived CDR1 and CDR2 are SQVTM and ANQGSEA. The CDR3 protein is CSAGTSGGRYNEQFF. The CDR3 nucleotides are TGCAGCGCTGGGACTAGCGGGGGGCGGTACAATGAGCAGTTCTTC.

V usage is TRBV11-1 and J usage is TRBJ1-4, with TRBD1 matching over 9 bases. The CDR3 covers 17 residues. Germline V gives CDR1 SGHAT, CDR2 FQDESV (reference sequence). V lost 8 bases and J lost 4; bases outside the gene matches: 14. The CDR3 DNA follows: TGTGCCAGCTCTAAGGAAAGAGGGGACAGGGTTAATGAAAAACTGTTTTTT. Protein sequence: CASSKERGDRVNEKLFF.

The J gene is TRBJ2-1, the V gene TRBV29-1, with D perhaps TRBD1 (5 bases). Trimming took 4 bases from V and 0 from J, leaving 10 bases between them. Germline-derived CDR1 and CDR2 are SQVTM and ANQGSEA. The CDR3 is 14 amino acids. CDR3 residues: CSVGRASSYNEQFF. CDR3 nucleotide sequence: TGCAGCGTTGGCAGGGCGAGCTCCTACAATGAGCAGTTCTTC.

This clone was observed a handful of times. The gene calls are TRBV25-1 and TRBJ2-7; 7 nucleotides agree with TRBD1. The CDR3 is 13 residues long. V shed 7 bases, J shed 6 bases, and the junction held 9 bases outside the gene matches. In germline, CDR1 is MGHDK, CDR2 SYGVNS. The DNA for the CDR3 is TGTGCCAGCACCCCCTTGACAGGGAGCGAGCAGTACTTC. Protein: CASTPLTGSEQYF.

This clone was seen a handful of times. V is TRBV5-8 and J is TRBJ2-7; D is perhaps TRBD2 (6 bases). The CDR3 is 13 amino acids. Deletions cut 4 bases from V and 3 bases from J, with 11 bases between. CDR1 and CDR2 from the germline V gene are SGHTS and YDEGEE. The CDR3 here is CASSVGLFYEQYF. CDR3 coding DNA: TGTGCCAGCAGCGTGGGACTCTTCTACGAGCAGTACTTC.

The gene calls are TRBV27 and TRBJ1-2, with D possibly being TRBD1 (5 bases). The V gene's germline CDR1 is MNHEY and CDR2 SMNVEV (reference sequence). V lost 6 bases, J lost 7 bases, and 18 bases lay in between. This CDR3 has 14 residues. The DNA for the CDR3 is TGTGCCAGCAGCGCGGGGGGGGTCTCATTTGGCTACACCTTC. Encoded protein: CASSAGGVSFGYTF.

The chain couples TRBV6-5 to TRBJ2-1; D perhaps matches TRBD1 (6 bases). V dropped 2 bases and J dropped 7 bases, with 15 bases sitting between them. Germline V gene data show CDR1 as MNHEY and CDR2 as SVGAGI. The CDR3 loop spans 15 amino acids. The CDR3 protein is CASSYTQGNWNEQFF. CDR3 sequence (DNA): TGTGCCAGCAGTTACACCCAGGGGAATTGGAATGAGCAGTTCTTC.

V and J are TRBV5-1 and TRBJ2-5, with D possibly matching TRBD2 (5 bases). V lost 2 bases and J 5 bases, leaving 13 bases between the germline ends. Germline loops: CDR1 SGHRS, CDR2 YFSETQ. The CDR3 is 14 residues long. The DNA for the CDR3 is TGCGCCAGCAGCTTAGGGCTAGCCTGGGAGACCCAGTACTTC. Encoded protein: CASSLGLAWETQYF.

The chain joins TRBV2 to TRBJ2-7; 9 bases match TRBD1. The germline V gene has CDR1 SNHLY and CDR2 FYNNEI. Trimming removed 3 bases from V and 5 bases from J; junction bases left unmatched: 8. The CDR3 sequence is 15 residues long. The CDR3 region is CASSEGTGRRNEQYF. CDR3 bases: TGTGCCAGCAGTGAGGGGACAGGGCGAAGAAACGAGCAGTACTTC.

This chain uses TRBV5-1 with TRBJ1-2, with D perhaps TRBD1 (6 bases). Germline V gene data show CDR1 as SGHRS and CDR2 as YFSETQ. This CDR3 spans 14 amino acids. Trimming removed 1 base at V and 4 bases at J, with 11 bases between. CDR3 DNA: TGCGCCAGCAGCTTGTCGGCAGGGGCCTATGGCTACACCTTC. As protein: CASSLSAGAYGYTF.

Points on this clone: Germline and junction disagree at one end, which may indicate a read error. V gene TRBV7-7 combines with J gene TRBJ1-4; tentatively, D is TRBD1 (5 bases). The length of the CDR3 is 14 residues. Germline values: CDR1 SSHAT, CDR2 FNYEAQ (reference sequence). CDR3 nucleotides: TGTGCTAGCAGCTTGAGTCAGGGTGTAGGAAAACTGTTTTTT. Protein: CASSLSQGVGKLFF. The full variable domain, completed using reference TRBV7-7 and TRBJ1-4, is GAGVSQSPRYKVTKRGQDVTLRCDPISSHATLYWYQQALGQGPEFLTYFNYEAQPDKSGLPSDRFSAERPEGSISTLTIQRTEQRDSAMYRCASSLSQGVGKLFFGSGTQLSVL.

V is TRBV19 and J is TRBJ2-7; 7 nucleotides line up with TRBD1. The CDR3 runs 15 residues. Germline assignment: CDR1 LNHDA and CDR2 SQIVND (reference sequence). The trim removed 5 bases at V and 0 bases at J, leaving 7 bases unmatched. CDR3 in DNA: TGTGCCAGTAGTGCGGGTACAGGGGACTCCTACGAGCAGTACTTC. Amino acid sequence: CASSAGTGDSYEQYF.

The chain recombines TRBV7-6 with TRBJ2-2; maybe TRBD2 (6 bases). Germline V gives CDR1 SGHVS, CDR2 FNYEAQ. Trimming cost V 5 bases and J 4 bases, with 14 bases left between them. The CDR3 runs to 15 residues. The CDR3 nucleotides read TGTGCCAGCAGCATCCTCGTCGGGGGCACCGGGGAGCTGTTTTTT. As protein: CASSILVGGTGELFF.

This clone was seen only a few times. One end of the junction varies from germline; a read error may be responsible. The DNA of the CDR3 is TGTGCTAGCAGTTTAGCGGGAGATCGGGAGCAGTACTTC. Its protein product is CASSLAGDREQYF. The chain joins TRBV7-7 to TRBJ2-7; 9 nucleotides line up with TRBD2. Germline V gene lookup returns CDR1 SSHAT and CDR2 FNYEAQ (reference sequence). The CDR3 totals 13 residues.